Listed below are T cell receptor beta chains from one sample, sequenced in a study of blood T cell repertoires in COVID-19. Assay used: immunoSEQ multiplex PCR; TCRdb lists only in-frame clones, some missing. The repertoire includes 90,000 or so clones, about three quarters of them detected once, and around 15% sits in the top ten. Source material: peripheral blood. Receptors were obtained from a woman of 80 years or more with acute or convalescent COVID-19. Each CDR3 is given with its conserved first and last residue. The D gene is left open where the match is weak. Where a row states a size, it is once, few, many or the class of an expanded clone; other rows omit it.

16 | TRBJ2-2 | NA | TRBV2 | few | TGTGCCAGCAGTGAAAGGGAGTGGACGAACACCGGGGAGCTGTTTTTT | CASSEREWTNTGELFF
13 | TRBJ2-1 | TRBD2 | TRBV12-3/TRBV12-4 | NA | TGTGCCAGCAGTTGGCGGACTAGCCTCGAGCAGTTCTTC | CASSWRTSLEQFF
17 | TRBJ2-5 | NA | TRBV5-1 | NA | TGCGCCAGCAGCCTGGGGAGCCAGCACCCCTCCCAGGAGACCCAGTACTTC | CASSLGSQHPSQETQYF
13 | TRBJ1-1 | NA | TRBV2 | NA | TGTGCCAGCAGTGCCGAGGGATCCACTGAAGCTTTCTTT | CASSAEGSTEAFF
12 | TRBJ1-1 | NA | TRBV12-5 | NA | TGTGCTAGTGGCCAAAACGGGGTCGGAGCTTTCTTT | CASGQNGVGAFF
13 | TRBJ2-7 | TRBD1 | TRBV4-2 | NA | TGTGCCAGCAGCTCATACAGGGGCTACGAGCAGTACTTC | CASSSYRGYEQYF
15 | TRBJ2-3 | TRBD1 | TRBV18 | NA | TGTGCCAGCTCACCAGGGCAGGGGGCGACCGGTACGCAGTATTTT | CASSPGQGATGTQYF
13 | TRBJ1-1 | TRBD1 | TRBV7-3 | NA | TGTGCCAGCAGCTTGGGGGGACAGTCTGAAGCTTTCTTT | CASSLGGQSEAFF
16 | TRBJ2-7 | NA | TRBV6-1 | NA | TGTGCCAGCAGTGAAAAAGTACAGGGACTACTAGACGAGCAGTACTTC | CASSEKVQGLLDEQYF
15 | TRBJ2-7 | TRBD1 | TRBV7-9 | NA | TGTGCCAGCAGCTTAGGAGGACAGGCGTTCTACGAGCAGTACTTC | CASSLGGQAFYEQYF
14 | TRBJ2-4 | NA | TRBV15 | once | TGTGCCACCAGCGCCGGGAAAGCCAAAAACATTCAGTACTTC | CATSAGKAKNIQYF
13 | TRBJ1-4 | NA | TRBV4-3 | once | TGCGCCAGCAGCCAAGAACAGGGCGCGAAACTGTTTTTT | CASSQEQGAKLFF
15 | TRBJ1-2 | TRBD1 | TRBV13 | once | TGTGCCAGCAGCTTATATGGGACAGGGGGCTATGGCTACACCTTC | CASSLYGTGGYGYTF
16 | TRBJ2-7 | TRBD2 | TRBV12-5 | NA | TGTGCTAGTGGTTTGGCCCGGGGGGGAAGTTTAGACGAGCAGTACTTC | CASGLARGGSLDEQYF
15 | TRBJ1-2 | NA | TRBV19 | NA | TGTGCCAGTAGTATAAGGCGAGCGGGGAACTATGGCTACACCTTC | CASSIRRAGNYGYTF
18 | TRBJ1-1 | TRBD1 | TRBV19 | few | TGTGCCAGTAGCCAACAGAAGGGACAGGGGGCTATGAACACTGAAGCTTTCTTT | CASSQQKGQGAMNTEAFF
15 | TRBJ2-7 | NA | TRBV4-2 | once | TGTGCCAGCAGCCAAACTACACTGTCTTCCTACGAGCAGTACTTC | CASSQTTLSSYEQYF
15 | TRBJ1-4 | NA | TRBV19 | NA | TGTGCCAGTAGTCTCAACAGGGCAACTAATGAAAAACTGTTTTTT | CASSLNRATNEKLFF
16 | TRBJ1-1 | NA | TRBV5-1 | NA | TGCGCCAGCAGGCAGGGTTCTACCGCAATGAACACTGAAGCTTTCTTT | CASRQGSTAMNTEAFF
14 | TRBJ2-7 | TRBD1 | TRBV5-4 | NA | TGTGCCAGCAGCCTCGGGACAGGGCAGAGCGAGCAGTACTTC | CASSLGTGQSEQYF
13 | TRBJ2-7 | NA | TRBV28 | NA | TGTGCCAGCAGTTTAGGGCAGGGCAACGAGCAGTACTTC | CASSLGQGNEQYF
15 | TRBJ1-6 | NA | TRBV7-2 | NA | TGTGCCAGCAGCTCTCAGGGCTCCTATAATTCACCCCTCCACTTT | CASSSQGSYNSPLHF
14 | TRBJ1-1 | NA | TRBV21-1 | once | TGTGCCAGCAGGCGGGGGGAGGGGGCGACTGAAGCTTTCTTT | CASRRGEGATEAFF
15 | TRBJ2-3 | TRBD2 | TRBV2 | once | TGTGCCAGCAGTCCCCCTAGCGGTTCTGTAGATACGCAGTATTTT | CASSPPSGSVDTQYF
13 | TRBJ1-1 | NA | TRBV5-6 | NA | TGTGCCAGCAGCTTGTCCCTCGGGACTGAAGCTTTCTTT | CASSLSLGTEAFF
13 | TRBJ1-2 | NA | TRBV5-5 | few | TGTGCCAGCAGCTTTTCAGGGAATTATGGCTACACCTTC | CASSFSGNYGYTF
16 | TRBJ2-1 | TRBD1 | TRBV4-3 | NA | TGCGCCAGCAGCCAAATGACAGGGGCCCAATACAATGAGCAGTTCTTC | CASSQMTGAQYNEQFF